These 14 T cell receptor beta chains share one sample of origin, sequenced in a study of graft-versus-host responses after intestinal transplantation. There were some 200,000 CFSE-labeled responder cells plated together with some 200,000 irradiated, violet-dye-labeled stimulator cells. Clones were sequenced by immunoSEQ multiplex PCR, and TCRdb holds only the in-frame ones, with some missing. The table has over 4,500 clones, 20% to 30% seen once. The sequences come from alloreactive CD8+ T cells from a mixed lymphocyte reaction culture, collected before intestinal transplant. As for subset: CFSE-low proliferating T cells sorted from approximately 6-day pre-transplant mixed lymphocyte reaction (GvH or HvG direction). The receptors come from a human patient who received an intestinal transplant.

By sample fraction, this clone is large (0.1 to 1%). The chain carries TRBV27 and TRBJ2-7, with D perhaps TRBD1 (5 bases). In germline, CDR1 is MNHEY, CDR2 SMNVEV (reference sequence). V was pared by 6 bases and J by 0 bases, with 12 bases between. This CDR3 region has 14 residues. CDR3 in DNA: TGTGCCAGCAGAGAGTTTACAGGCTCCTACGAGCAGTACTTC. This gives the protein CASREFTGSYEQYF.

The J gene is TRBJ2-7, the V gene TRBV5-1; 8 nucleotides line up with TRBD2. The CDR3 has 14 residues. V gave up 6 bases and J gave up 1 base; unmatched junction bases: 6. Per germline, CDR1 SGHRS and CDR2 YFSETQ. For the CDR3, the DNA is TGCGCCAGCACCACCGGGACTAGTTCCTACGAGCAGTACTTC. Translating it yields CASTTGTSSYEQYF.

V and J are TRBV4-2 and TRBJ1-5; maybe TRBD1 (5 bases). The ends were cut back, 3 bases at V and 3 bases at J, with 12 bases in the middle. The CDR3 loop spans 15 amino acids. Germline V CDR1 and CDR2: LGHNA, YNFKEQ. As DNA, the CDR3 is TGTGCCAGCAGCCAGGTACAGGAATCCAATCAGCCCCAGCATTTT. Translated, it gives CASSQVQESNQPQHF.

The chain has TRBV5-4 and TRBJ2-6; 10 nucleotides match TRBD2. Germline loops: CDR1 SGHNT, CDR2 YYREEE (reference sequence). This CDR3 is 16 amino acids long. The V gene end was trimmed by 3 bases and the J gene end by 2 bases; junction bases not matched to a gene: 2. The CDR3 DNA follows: TGTGCCAGCAGCTATACTAGCGGGGCTGGGGCCAACGTCCTGACTTTC. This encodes CASSYTSGAGANVLTF.

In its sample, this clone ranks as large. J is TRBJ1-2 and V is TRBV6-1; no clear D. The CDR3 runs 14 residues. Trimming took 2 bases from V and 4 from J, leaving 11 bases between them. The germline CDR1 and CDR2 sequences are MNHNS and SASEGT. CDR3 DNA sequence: TGTGCCAGCAGTGAACGCGGAGGGCCCTATGGCTACACCTTC. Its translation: CASSERGGPYGYTF.

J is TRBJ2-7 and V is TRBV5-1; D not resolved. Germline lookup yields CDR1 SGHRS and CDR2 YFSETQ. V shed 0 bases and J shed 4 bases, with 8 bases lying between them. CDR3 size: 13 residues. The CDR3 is CASSLAGSYEQYF. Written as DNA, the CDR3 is TGCGCCAGCAGCTTGGCGGGCAGTTACGAGCAGTACTTC.

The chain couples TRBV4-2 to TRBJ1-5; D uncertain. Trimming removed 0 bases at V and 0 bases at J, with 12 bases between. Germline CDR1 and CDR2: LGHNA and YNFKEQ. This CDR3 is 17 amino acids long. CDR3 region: CASSQDPAQISNQPQHF. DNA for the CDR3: TGTGCCAGCAGCCAAGACCCCGCCCAGATTAGCAATCAGCCCCAGCATTTT.

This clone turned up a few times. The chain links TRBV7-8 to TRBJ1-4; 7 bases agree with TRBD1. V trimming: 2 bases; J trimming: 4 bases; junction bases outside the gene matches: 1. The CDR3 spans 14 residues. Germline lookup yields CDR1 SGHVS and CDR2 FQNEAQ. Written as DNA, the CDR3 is TGTGCCAGCAGCTTAACAGGGGTTAATGAAAAACTGTTTTTT. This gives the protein CASSLTGVNEKLFF.

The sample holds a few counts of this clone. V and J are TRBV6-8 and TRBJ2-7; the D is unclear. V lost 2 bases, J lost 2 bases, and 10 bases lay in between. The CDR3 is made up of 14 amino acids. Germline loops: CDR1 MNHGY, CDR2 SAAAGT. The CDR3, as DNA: TGTGCCAGCAGTTACGGGCAGGCAACCTACGAGCAGTACTTC. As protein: CASSYGQATYEQYF.

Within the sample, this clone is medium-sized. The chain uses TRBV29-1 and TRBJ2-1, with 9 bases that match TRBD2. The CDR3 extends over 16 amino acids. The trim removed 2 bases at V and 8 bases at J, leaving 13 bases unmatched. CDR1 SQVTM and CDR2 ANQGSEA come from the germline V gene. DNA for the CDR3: TGCAGCGTTGAACTGGTTGCTAGCGGGATTGACTATGAGCAGTTCTTC. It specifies CSVELVASGIDYEQFF.

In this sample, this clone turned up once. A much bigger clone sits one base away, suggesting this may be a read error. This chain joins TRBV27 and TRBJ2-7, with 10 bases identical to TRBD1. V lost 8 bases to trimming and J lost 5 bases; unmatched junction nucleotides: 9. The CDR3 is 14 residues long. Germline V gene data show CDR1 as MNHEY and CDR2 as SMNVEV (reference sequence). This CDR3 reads CASGLTGGGDEQYF. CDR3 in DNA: TGTGCCAGCGGGCTGACAGGGGGCGGCGACGAGCAGTACTTC.

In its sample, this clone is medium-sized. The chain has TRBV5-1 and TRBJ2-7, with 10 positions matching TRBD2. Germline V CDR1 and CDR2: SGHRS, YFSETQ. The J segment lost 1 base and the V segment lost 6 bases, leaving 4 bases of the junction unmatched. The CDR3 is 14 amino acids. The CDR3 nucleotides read TGCGCCAGCACCTGGACTAGCGGATCCTACGAGCAGTACTTC. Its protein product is CASTWTSGSYEQYF.

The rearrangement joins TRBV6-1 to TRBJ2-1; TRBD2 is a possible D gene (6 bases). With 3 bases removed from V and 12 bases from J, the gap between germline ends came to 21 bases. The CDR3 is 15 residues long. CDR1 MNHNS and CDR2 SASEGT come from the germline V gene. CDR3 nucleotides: TGTGCCAGCAGTGACGCCACTAACGAGGGGACTGCGCAGTTCTTC. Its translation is CASSDATNEGTAQFF.

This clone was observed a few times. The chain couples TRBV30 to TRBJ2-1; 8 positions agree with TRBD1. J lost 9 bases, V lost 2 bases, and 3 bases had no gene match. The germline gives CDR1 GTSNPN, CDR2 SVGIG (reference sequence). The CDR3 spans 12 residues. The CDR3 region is CAWSITGGEQFF. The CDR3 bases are TGTGCCTGGAGTATTACAGGGGGTGAGCAGTTCTTC.